Sequencing of this T cell receptor beta chain was carried out in a study of blood T cell repertoires in COVID-19. Background on the study: The cDNA or gDNA used as material had been derived from T cells, B-cell-depleted T cells, or PBMCs.

The germline gives CDR1 SGHKS, CDR2 YYEKEE (reference sequence). This CDR3 region has 15 residues. With V trimmed by 1 base and J by 3 bases, 5 bases remained unmatched. Methods used by the authors: Amplification of reference gene primers provided the estimated nucleated cell counts. Method: immunoSEQ multiplex PCR; TCRdb's copy keeps in-frame clones and lacks some. V and J calls and clone size are copied from that table; D and trimming were computed from the DNA. This sample carries some 350,000 clones, around 80% of them seen once, and the ten largest clones take around 3%. Sequencing used peripheral blood. V gene TRBV5-5 combines with J gene TRBJ2-3, with TRBD2 identical over 7 bases. This receptor was identified in a man between 25 and 39 years old with active or convalescent COVID-19. CDR3 DNA sequence: TGTGCCAGCAGCTTGTTGTGGCGGGAGACAGATACGCAGTATTTT. Residues: CASSLLWRETDTQYF.